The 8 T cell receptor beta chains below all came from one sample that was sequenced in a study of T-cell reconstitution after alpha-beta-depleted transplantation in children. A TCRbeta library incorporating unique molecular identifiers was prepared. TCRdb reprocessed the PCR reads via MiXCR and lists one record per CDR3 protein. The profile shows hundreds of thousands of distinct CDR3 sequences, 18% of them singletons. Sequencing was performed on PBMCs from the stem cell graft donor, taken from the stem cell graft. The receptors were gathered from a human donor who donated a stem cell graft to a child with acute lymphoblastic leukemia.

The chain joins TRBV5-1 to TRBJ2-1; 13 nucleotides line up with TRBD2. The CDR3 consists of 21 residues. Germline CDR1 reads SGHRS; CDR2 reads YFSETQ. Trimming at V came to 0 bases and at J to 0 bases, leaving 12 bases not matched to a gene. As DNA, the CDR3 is TGCGCCAGCAGCTTGGATGGCGGACTAGCGGGAGCCATCTCCTCCTACAATGAGCAGTTCTTC. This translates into CASSLDGGLAGAISSYNEQFF.

CDR3 DNA: TGCAGTGCTGCGGACGTGCCGGTGGGAGGCGGGGAGCTGTTTTTT. The encoded protein is CSAADVPVGGGELFF. V and J are TRBV20-1 and TRBJ2-2; maybe TRBD2 (6 bases). The CDR3 has 15 residues. Trimming shortened V by 5 bases and J by 7 bases, and 20 bases separated the two germline ends. Germline V gives CDR1 DFQATT, CDR2 SNEGSKA (reference sequence).

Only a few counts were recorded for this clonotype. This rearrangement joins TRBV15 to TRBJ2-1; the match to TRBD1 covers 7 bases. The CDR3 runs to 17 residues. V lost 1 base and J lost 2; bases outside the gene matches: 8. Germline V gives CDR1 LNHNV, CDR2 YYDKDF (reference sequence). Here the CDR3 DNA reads TGTGCCACCAGCAGAGTATCGGGACAGCGAACCTACAATGAGCAGTTCTTC. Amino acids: CATSRVSGQRTYNEQFF.

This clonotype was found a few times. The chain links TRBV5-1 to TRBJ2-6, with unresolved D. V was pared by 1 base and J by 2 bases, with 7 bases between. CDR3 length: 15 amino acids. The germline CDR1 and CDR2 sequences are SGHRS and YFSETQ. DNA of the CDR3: TGCGCCAGCAGCTTGAGTACAGCTGGGGCCAACGTCCTGACTTTC. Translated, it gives CASSLSTAGANVLTF. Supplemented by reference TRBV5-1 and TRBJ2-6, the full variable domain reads KAGVTQTPRYLIKTRGQQVTLSCSPISGHRSVSWYQQTPGQGLQFLFEYFSETQRNKGNFPGRFSGRQFSNSRSEMNVSTLELGDSALYLCASSLSTAGANVLTFGAGSRLTVL.

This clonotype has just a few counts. The CDR3 bases are TGTGCCAGCAGTCTCCTGGGACAGGGTTACGAGCAGTACTTC. It translates to CASSLLGQGYEQYF. The J gene is TRBJ2-7, the V gene TRBV27; TRBD1 matches at 9 bases. The CDR3 consists of 14 residues. The germline V gene has CDR1 MNHEY and CDR2 SMNVEV (reference sequence). V lost 5 bases, J lost 4 bases, and 6 bases stayed unmatched.

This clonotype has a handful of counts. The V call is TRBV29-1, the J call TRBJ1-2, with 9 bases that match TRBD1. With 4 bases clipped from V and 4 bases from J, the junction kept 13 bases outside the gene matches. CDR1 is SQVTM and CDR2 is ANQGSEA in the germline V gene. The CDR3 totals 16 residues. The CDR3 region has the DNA TGCAGCGTTGTGTCCCCCGGACAGGGGCAGGGCTATGGCTACACCTTC. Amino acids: CSVVSPGQGQGYGYTF.

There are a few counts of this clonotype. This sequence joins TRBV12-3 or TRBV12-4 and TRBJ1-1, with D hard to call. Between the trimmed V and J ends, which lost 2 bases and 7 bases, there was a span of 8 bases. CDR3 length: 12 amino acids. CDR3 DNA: TGTGCCAGCAGTTTACTGGCCAATGAAGCTTTCTTT. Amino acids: CASSLLANEAFF.

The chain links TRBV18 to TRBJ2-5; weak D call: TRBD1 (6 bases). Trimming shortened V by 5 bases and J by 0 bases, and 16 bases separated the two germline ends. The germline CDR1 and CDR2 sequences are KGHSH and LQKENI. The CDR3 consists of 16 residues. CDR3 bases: TGTGCCAGCTCAGTCCTCGCTGGGACAAACCAAGAGACCCAGTACTTC. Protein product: CASSVLAGTNQETQYF.